This T cell receptor beta chain was found in a study of chemoradiotherapy in HPV16-positive cancers. Study background: Candidate HPV-specific T-cell clones and common TCR motifs came from functional assays in a couple of HPV16-positive patients.

As regards this clone: Antigen specificity is unknown.

Assay used: immunoSEQ multiplex PCR; TCRdb lists only in-frame clones, some missing. Here the sample spans thousands of clones, around 81% being singletons. The CDR3 loop spans 17 amino acids. Germline CDR1 GTSNPN, CDR2 SVGIG (reference sequence). V gave up 0 bases and J gave up 5 bases, with 22 bases separating them. Findings and limits, study-wide: Candidate HPV-specific clones and E7-related TCR motifs grew in tumor during treatment. The functional HPV-specific definition rests on just two HPV16-positive patients.

Repertoires were sampled repeatedly during chemoradiotherapy. This specimen was collected from a patient who underwent chemoradiotherapy. The TCR was taken from a human donor with HPV-associated anogenital cancer. The J gene is TRBJ1-1, the V gene TRBV30, with a possible D match to TRBD1 (5 bases). The CDR3 bases are TGTGCCTGGAGTGTACGGACACTAGTTTGGAGAGAAACTGAAGCTTTCTTT. Translating gives CAWSVRTLVWRETEAFF.